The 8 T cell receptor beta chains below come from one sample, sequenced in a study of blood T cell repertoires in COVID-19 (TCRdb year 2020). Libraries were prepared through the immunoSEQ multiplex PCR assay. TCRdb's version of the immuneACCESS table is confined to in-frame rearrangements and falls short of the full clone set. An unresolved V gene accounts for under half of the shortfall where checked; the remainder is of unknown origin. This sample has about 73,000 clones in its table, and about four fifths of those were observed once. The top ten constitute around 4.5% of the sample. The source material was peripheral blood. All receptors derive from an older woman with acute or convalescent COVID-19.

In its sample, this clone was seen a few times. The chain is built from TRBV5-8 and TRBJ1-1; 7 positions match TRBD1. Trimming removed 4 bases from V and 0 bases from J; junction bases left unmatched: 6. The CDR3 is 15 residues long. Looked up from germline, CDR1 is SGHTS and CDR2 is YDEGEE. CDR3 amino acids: CASSLTGAVNTEAFF. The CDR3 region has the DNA TGTGCCAGCAGCCTTACAGGGGCGGTGAACACTGAAGCTTTCTTT.

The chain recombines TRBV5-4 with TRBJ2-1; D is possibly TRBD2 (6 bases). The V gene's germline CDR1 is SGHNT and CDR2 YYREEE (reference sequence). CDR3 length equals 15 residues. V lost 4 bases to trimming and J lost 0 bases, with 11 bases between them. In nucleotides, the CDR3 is TGTGCCAGCAGCGGGACTGGGGCCTCCTACAATGAGCAGTTCTTC. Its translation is CASSGTGASYNEQFF.

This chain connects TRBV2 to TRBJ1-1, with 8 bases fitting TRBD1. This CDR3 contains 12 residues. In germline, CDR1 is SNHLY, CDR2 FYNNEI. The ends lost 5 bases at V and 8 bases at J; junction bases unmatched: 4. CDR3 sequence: CASSRTGGEAFF. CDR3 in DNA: TGTGCCAGCAGTCGCACAGGGGGGGAAGCTTTCTTT.

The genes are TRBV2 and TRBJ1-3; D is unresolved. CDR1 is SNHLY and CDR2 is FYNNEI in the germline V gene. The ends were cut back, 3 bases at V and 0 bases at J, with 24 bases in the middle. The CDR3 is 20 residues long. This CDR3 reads CASSDLTMLRFRHSGNTIYF. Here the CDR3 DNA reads TGTGCCAGCAGTGACCTAACTATGCTCCGATTCCGTCACTCTGGAAACACCATATATTTT.

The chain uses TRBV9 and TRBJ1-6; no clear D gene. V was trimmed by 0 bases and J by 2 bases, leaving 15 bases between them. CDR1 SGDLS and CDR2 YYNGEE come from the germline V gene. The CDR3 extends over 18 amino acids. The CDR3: CASSVDGVRAAYNSPLHF. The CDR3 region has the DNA TGTGCCAGCAGCGTAGATGGTGTGAGGGCAGCCTATAATTCACCCCTCCACTTT. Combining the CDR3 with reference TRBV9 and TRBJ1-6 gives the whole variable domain DSGVTQTPKHLITATGQRVTLRCSPRSGDLSVYWYQQSLDQGLQFLIQYYNGEERAKGNILERFSAQQFPDLHSELNLSSLELGDSALYFCASSVDGVRAAYNSPLHFGNGTRLTVT.

This CDR3 reads CASNFLMNTEAFF. CDR3 DNA sequence: TGTGCCAGCAACTTTCTTATGAACACTGAAGCTTTCTTT. The J gene is TRBJ1-1, the V gene TRBV6-5; D call uncertain. Deletions cut 7 bases from V and 0 bases from J, with 9 bases between. The CDR3 is made up of 13 amino acids. Germline V gene lookup returns CDR1 MNHEY and CDR2 SVGAGI.

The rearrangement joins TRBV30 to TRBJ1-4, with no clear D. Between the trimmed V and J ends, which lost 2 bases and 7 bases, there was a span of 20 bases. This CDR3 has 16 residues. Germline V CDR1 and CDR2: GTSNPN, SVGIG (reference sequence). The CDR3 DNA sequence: TGTGCCTGGAGTCCCCCAGGCGTCCGTGGGAGTGAAAAACTGTTTTTT. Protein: CAWSPPGVRGSEKLFF. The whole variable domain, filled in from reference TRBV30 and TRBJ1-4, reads SQTIHQWPATLVQPVGSPLSLECTVEGTSNPNLYWYRQAAGRGLQLLFYSVGIGQISSEVPQNLSASRPQDRQFILSSKKLLLSDSGFYLCAWSPPGVRGSEKLFFGSGTQLSVL.

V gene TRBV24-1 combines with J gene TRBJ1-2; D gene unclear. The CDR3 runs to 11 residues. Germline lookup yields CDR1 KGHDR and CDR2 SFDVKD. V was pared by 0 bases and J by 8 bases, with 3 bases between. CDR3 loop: CATSDLLGYTF. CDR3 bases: TGTGCCACCAGTGATTTGCTGGGCTACACCTTC.